This record looks at one T cell receptor (beta chain) sequence and its context. This entry belongs to a study of CD4 and CD8 cells across lung adenocarcinoma regions. V lost 2 bases, J lost 10 bases, and 11 bases lay in between. The CDR3 consists of 12 residues. Germline-derived CDR1 and CDR2 are MNHNS and SASEGT. Localized lung adenocarcinoma, a non-small cell lung cancer, affected the donors. TCRdb passed the PCR reads through MiXCR, listing each CDR3 protein once. Among over 5,000 distinct CDR3 sequences listed, 55% to 65% were seen once. Sequenced input: CD4+ T cells from the center of a lung tumor. This TCR derives from a female donor with lung adenocarcinoma. The CD4 and CD8 labels of this study may be unreliable. V and J are TRBV6-1 and TRBJ2-5, with D perhaps TRBD2 (5 bases). In DNA, the CDR3 is TGTGCCAGCAGTGAAACCCCACGGGGCCAGTACTTC. It encodes CASSETPRGQYF.